This T cell receptor (beta chain) is drawn from a study of blood T cell repertoires in COVID-19. Study overall: Some COVID-19 samples were acute and others convalescent; all came from the United States, Italy and Spain. Sample material is recorded as cDNA or gDNA derived from T cells, B-cell-depleted T cells, or PBMCs.

Authors' methods: Amplification from reference gene primers served as the basis for estimated nucleated cell counts. Clones were read by immunoSEQ multiplex PCR, and TCRdb kept only the in-frame ones, dropping some. V and J calls and clone size are copied from that table; D and trimming were computed from the DNA. The top ten hold roughly 27% of the sample, which has about 81,000 clones, 86% seen once. The CDR3 has 18 residues. With 5 bases clipped from V and 0 bases from J, the junction kept 12 bases outside the gene matches. In germline, CDR1 is MNHEY, CDR2 SMNVEV (reference sequence). This rearrangement joins TRBV27 to TRBJ2-3; 9 bases are a match to TRBD2. The receptor comes from a human donor in a cohort sampled during active COVID-19. Sequenced sample: peripheral blood. The CDR3 coding sequence is TGTGCCAGCAGTCCTCGGGGCGCGGGAGGGACTAGCACAGATACGCAGTATTTT. Its translation: CASSPRGAGGTSTDTQYF.